The 27 T cell receptor beta chains below all came from one sample that was sequenced in a study of naive and memory T cell subsets (dated by TCRdb to about 2017). Library preparation employed 5' RACE. Instrument on record: Illumina MiSeq. The ligated cDNA was amplified in four rounds of PCR with nested alpha and beta constant region primers together with the SP2 primer. The raw public reads went through TCRdb reprocessing: fastp at Q25, MiXCR clone calling, in-frame beta chains kept. Identical CDR3 proteins give one entry, which carries the most common genes and DNA. The sample table shows 56,000 or so distinct CDR3 sequences, and approximately 8% are seen once. The ten largest clones take up over 8% of the sample. The study described a robust, sensitive protocol for amplifying, sequencing and analyzing TCRs, using 3' ligation of a UMI-containing oligonucleotide to TCR cDNA. Receptor source: a female donor in good health.

Concerning this clonotype itself: A much more abundant neighbour one base away suggests this may be a read error. The chain is built from TRBV29-1 and TRBJ2-1; perhaps D is TRBD1 or TRBD2 (6 bases each). Looked up from germline, CDR1 is SQVTM and CDR2 is ANQGSEA. Trimming cost V 7 bases and J 4 bases, with 17 bases left between them. The CDR3 extends over 14 amino acids. CDR3 nucleotide sequence: TGCAGCGCGAGGGCGAGGGGGGTATACAATGAGCAGTTCTTC. This encodes CSARARGVYNEQFF.

This clonotype was recorded a few times. The chain links TRBV3-1 to TRBJ1-1; no clear D. CDR1 and CDR2 (germline): LGHDT, YNNKEL (reference sequence). Trimming removed 8 bases from V and 5 bases from J, with 15 bases in between. CDR3 size: 13 residues. CDR3 residues: CASGISRRTEAFF. In nucleotides, the CDR3 is TGTGCCAGCGGCATATCCCGAAGGACTGAAGCTTTCTTT.

CDR3: CASSPAQGSYNEQFF. CDR3 DNA: TGCGCCAGCAGCCCCGCCCAGGGCTCCTACAATGAGCAGTTCTTC. V usage is TRBV5-1 and J usage is TRBJ2-1, with TRBD1 as a possible D gene (5 bases). The V gene lost 4 bases and the J gene lost 0 bases, with 11 bases spanning the gap. Per germline, CDR1 SGHRS and CDR2 YFSETQ. The CDR3 runs to 15 residues.

This clonotype was counted at least ten times. The V call is TRBV6-6, the J call TRBJ2-1; the D gene is possibly TRBD2 (7 bases). The CDR3 length is 15 residues. Looked up from germline, CDR1 is MNHNY and CDR2 is SVGAGI (reference sequence). The V end lost 7 bases, the J end lost 3 bases, and 16 bases lay between the germline ends. In DNA form, the CDR3 reads TGTGCCAGCACCGAGGGGGGGCCTTACTACAATGAGCAGTTCTTC. Its translation is CASTEGGPYYNEQFF.

CDR3 sequence: CAWSVLGGSSYNEQFF. The CDR3 DNA sequence: TGTGCCTGGAGTGTACTAGGGGGAAGCTCCTACAATGAGCAGTTCTTC. The chain combines TRBV30 with TRBJ2-1, with a tentative D call TRBD1 (6 bases). This CDR3 is 16 amino acids long. Germline V CDR1 and CDR2: GTSNPN, SVGIG (reference sequence). Trimming cost V 0 bases and J 0 bases, with 12 bases left between them.

The rearrangement links TRBV18 to TRBJ1-1, with 9 bases identical to TRBD1. Germline CDR1 KGHSH, CDR2 LQKENI. The trim removed 6 bases at V and 3 bases at J, leaving 8 bases unmatched. CDR3 size: 15 residues. The CDR3 loop is CASSHQGQGDTEAFF. CDR3 coding DNA: TGTGCCAGCTCCCACCAGGGACAGGGAGACACTGAAGCTTTCTTT. Complete variable domain (other parts from reference TRBV18 and TRBJ1-1): NAGVMQNPRHLVRRRGQEARLRCSPMKGHSHVYWYRQLPEEGLKFMVYLQKENIIDESGMPKERFSAEFPKEGPSILRIQQVVRGDSAAYFCASSHQGQGDTEAFFGQGTRLTVV.

The rearrangement uses TRBV2 and TRBJ2-1, with D perhaps given as TRBD1 or TRBD2 (5 bases each). CDR1 and CDR2 from the germline V gene are SNHLY and FYNNEI. The CDR3 consists of 16 residues. V gave up 9 bases and J gave up 7 bases, with 25 bases separating them. The CDR3 nucleotides read TGTGCCAGTACCGGGACGGTCCTCATTGGGGAAAATGAGCAGTTCTTC. Translation gives CASTGTVLIGENEQFF.

The chain employs TRBV25-1 and TRBJ1-6; the D is unclear. Germline V CDR1 and CDR2: MGHDK, SYGVNS. V was clipped by 4 bases and J by 6 bases, with 7 bases between them. The CDR3 is 13 amino acids. DNA of the CDR3: TGTGCCAGCAGTGGACATCTTAATTCACCCCTCCACTTT. Its translation: CASSGHLNSPLHF.

Many counts were recorded for this clonotype. The chain couples TRBV6-5 to TRBJ1-6; TRBD1 agrees at 7 bases. The ends lost 5 bases at V and 10 bases at J; junction bases unmatched: 14. The CDR3 is 16 residues long. Germline CDR1 reads MNHEY; CDR2 reads SVGAGI. The CDR3 DNA reads as TGTGCCAGCAGTCGAACAGGGGTTAGTCAGGGATCACCCCTCCACTTT. Its translation is CASSRTGVSQGSPLHF.

In this sample, this clonotype turned up many times. This chain joins TRBV6-5 and TRBJ2-2; 7 positions agree with TRBD2. Per the germline V gene, CDR1 is MNHEY and CDR2 is SVGAGI. V dropped 0 bases and J dropped 6; count of bases not matched to a gene: 4. CDR3 size: 15 residues. Here the CDR3 DNA reads TGTGCCAGCAGTTACTCCGGGGGGATCGCCGGGGAGCTGTTTTTT. Amino acids: CASSYSGGIAGELFF.

This clonotype has a count of ten or more. The rearrangement joins TRBV14 to TRBJ2-2, with D unresolved. CDR1 SGHDN and CDR2 FVKESK come from the germline V gene. This CDR3 comprises 15 residues. Trimming removed 0 bases at V and 4 bases at J, with 9 bases between. The chain's CDR3 is CASSQDSIRTGELFF. CDR3 coding DNA: TGTGCCAGCAGCCAAGATTCGATCCGCACCGGGGAGCTGTTTTTT.

The chain recombines TRBV7-3 with TRBJ2-5; 13 bases agree with TRBD2. CDR1 and CDR2 from the germline V gene are SGHTA and FQGTGA. CDR3 length: 16 amino acids. Unmatched junction bases numbered 4, after V lost 4 bases and J lost 2 bases. CDR3 loop: CASSSGTSGVQETQYF. CDR3 nucleotide sequence: TGTGCCAGCAGCTCCGGGACTAGCGGGGTGCAAGAGACCCAGTACTTC.

V and J are TRBV3-1 and TRBJ1-4; D is unresolved. Per germline, CDR1 LGHDT and CDR2 YNNKEL (reference sequence). Trimming removed 4 bases at V and 15 bases at J, with 15 bases between. CDR3 length: 12 residues. CDR3 region: CASSLAEKTVFF. In nucleotides, the CDR3 is TGTGCCAGCAGCCTAGCGGAAAAAACAGTGTTTTTT.

This clonotype was detected ten times or more. This chain joins TRBV11-2 and TRBJ2-5, with D uncertain. This CDR3 contains 15 residues. CDR1 and CDR2 from the germline V gene are SGHAT and FQNNGV. V was pared by 0 bases and J by 5 bases, with 13 bases between. The CDR3 region is CASSLERTLPETQYF. The CDR3 DNA reads TGTGCCAGCAGCTTAGAAAGGACCCTACCGGAGACCCAGTACTTC.

This clonotype was seen many times. The rearrangement uses TRBV6-1 and TRBJ2-3; perhaps TRBD2 as D (5 bases). V was clipped by 8 bases and J by 2 bases, with 8 bases between them. This CDR3 region has 12 residues. CDR1 is MNHNS, CDR2 SASEGT, per germline. CDR3 amino acids: CASREFTDTQYF. DNA of the CDR3: TGTGCCAGCCGGGAATTCACAGATACGCAGTATTTT.

This clonotype has just a few counts. The gene calls are TRBV27 and TRBJ1-1, with D uncertain. V was clipped by 5 bases and J by 4 bases, with 11 bases between them. Germline V gene lookup returns CDR1 MNHEY and CDR2 SMNVEV (reference sequence). The CDR3 loop spans 13 amino acids. CDR3 DNA: TGTGCCAGCAGTCTTACCCTCGGCACTGAAGCTTTCTTT. It is translated as CASSLTLGTEAFF.

This clonotype was counted many times. This chain joins TRBV7-2 and TRBJ1-2; D remains ambiguous. This CDR3 spans 15 amino acids. Trimming pared 1 base from V and 6 bases from J, leaving 15 bases between. CDR1 is SGHTA, CDR2 FQGNSA, per germline. CDR3 in amino acids: CASSLVGWATNGYTF. DNA of the CDR3: TGTGCCAGCAGCTTAGTAGGTTGGGCAACAAATGGCTACACCTTC.

The CDR3 here is CASSSPLAGGPNEQFF. The CDR3 DNA reads TGTGCCAGCAGTTCCCCCCTAGCGGGGGGCCCCAATGAGCAGTTCTTC. The chain joins TRBV6-6 to TRBJ2-1; 11 nucleotides align to TRBD2. Trimming took 4 bases from V and 6 from J; bases not matched to a gene: 8. There are 16 residues in the CDR3. The germline V gene encodes CDR1 MNHNY and CDR2 SVGAGI (reference sequence).

The chain employs TRBV18 and TRBJ2-1; a possible D gene is TRBD1 (6 bases). Germline CDR1 KGHSH, CDR2 LQKENI. V was cut by 3 bases and J by 0 bases, with 18 bases left in between. CDR3 length equals 18 residues. In nucleotides, the CDR3 is TGTGCCAGCTCACCGAGACTTCAGGGGCCTAGCTCCTACAATGAGCAGTTCTTC. It yields the protein CASSPRLQGPSSYNEQFF. The full variable domain, with the rest looked up from reference TRBV18 and TRBJ2-1, is NAGVMQNPRHLVRRRGQEARLRCSPMKGHSHVYWYRQLPEEGLKFMVYLQKENIIDESGMPKERFSAEFPKEGPSILRIQQVVRGDSAAYFCASSPRLQGPSSYNEQFFGPGTRLTVL.

Only a few counts were recorded for this clonotype. The chain has TRBV12-3 or TRBV12-4 and TRBJ1-6, with no clear D. V lost 3 bases, J lost 5 bases, and 8 bases lay in between. This CDR3 has 14 amino acids. CDR3 in DNA: TGTGCCAGCAGTTTGAGCAGCAATAATTCACCCCTCCACTTT. It translates to CASSLSSNNSPLHF.

This clonotype was counted ten times or more. This chain connects TRBV29-1 to TRBJ2-1, with D possibly matching TRBD1 (6 bases). With 8 bases removed from V and 8 bases from J, the gap between germline ends came to 22 bases. The CDR3 extends over 14 amino acids. Germline V gene lookup returns CDR1 SQVTM and CDR2 ANQGSEA. Here the CDR3 reads CSSGSPGGSDEQFF. CDR3 bases: TGCAGCTCGGGCTCACCTGGGGGCTCGGATGAGCAGTTCTTC.

This clonotype was counted only a few times. V and J are TRBV12-3 or TRBV12-4 and TRBJ2-4; TRBD2 agrees at 11 bases. With 6 bases clipped from V and 0 bases from J, the junction kept 7 bases outside the gene matches. The CDR3 is 17 amino acids. In nucleotides, the CDR3 is TGTGCCAGCAGCAACGGAGGACTAGCGGGAGCCAAAAACATTCAGTACTTC. Translating it yields CASSNGGLAGAKNIQYF.

This clonotype was counted at least ten times. The rearrangement joins TRBV4-1 to TRBJ1-5; possibly TRBD1 for D (5 bases). V lost 2 bases and J 1 base, leaving 12 bases between the germline ends. The CDR3 sequence is 16 residues long. Germline CDR1 reads MGHRA; CDR2 reads YSYEKL. The CDR3 DNA is TGCGCCAGCAGCCAAATGGGGGGGGTGAGCAATCAGCCCCAGCATTTT. This translates into CASSQMGGVSNQPQHF.

This clonotype was seen at least ten times. The chain recombines TRBV20-1 with TRBJ1-2; D may be TRBD1 (5 bases). Looked up from germline, CDR1 is DFQATT and CDR2 is SNEGSKA (reference sequence). With 3 bases removed from V and 5 bases from J, the gap between germline ends came to 7 bases. This CDR3 is built from 11 residues. This CDR3 is CSARDTYGYTF. The CDR3 DNA sequence: TGCAGTGCTAGGGACACTTATGGCTACACCTTC.

This clonotype showed up just a few times. The chain uses TRBV6-5 and TRBJ2-2; the match to TRBD2 covers 12 bases. Trimming cost V 2 bases and J 2 bases; bases outside gene matches: 12. The CDR3 has 20 amino acids. The germline gives CDR1 MNHEY, CDR2 SVGAGI. As DNA, the CDR3 is TGTGCCAGCAGTTACCTTTGGACGGGACTAGCGGGTCGCAACACCGGGGAGCTGTTTTTT. Its protein product is CASSYLWTGLAGRNTGELFF.

The rearrangement joins TRBV6-6 to TRBJ2-2; 10 bases agree with TRBD1. The germline V gene has CDR1 MNHNY and CDR2 SVGAGI (reference sequence). The CDR3 runs 15 residues. V lost 6 bases to trimming and J lost 5 bases; unmatched junction nucleotides: 6. CDR3 DNA sequence: TGTGCCAGCAGCAGGGGACAGGGGTATACCGGGGAGCTGTTTTTT. It codes for CASSRGQGYTGELFF.

The chain combines TRBV29-1 with TRBJ1-1, with a weak D call TRBD1 (5 bases). The CDR3 has 14 amino acids. Trimming took off 5 bases at V and 1 base at J, with 14 bases between the two ends. Germline V gene data show CDR1 as SQVTM and CDR2 as ANQGSEA. CDR3 sequence (DNA): TGCAGCGTTTGCAGGGTCGTGGGGAACACTGAAGCTTTCTTT. It specifies CSVCRVVGNTEAFF.